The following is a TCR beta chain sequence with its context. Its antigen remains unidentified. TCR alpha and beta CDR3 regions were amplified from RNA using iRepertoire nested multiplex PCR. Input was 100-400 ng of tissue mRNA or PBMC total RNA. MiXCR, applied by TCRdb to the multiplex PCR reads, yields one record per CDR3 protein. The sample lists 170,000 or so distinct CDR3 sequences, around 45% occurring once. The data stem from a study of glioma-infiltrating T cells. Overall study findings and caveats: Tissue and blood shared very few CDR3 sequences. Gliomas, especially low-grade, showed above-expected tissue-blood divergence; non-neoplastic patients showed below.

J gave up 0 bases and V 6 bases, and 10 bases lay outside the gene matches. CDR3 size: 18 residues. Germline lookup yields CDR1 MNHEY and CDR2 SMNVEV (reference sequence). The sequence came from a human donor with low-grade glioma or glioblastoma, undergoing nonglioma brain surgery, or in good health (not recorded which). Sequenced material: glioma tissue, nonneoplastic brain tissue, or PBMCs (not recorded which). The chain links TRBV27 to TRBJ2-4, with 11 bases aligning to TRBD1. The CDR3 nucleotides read TGTGCCAGCAGCCGAGGACAGGGGGCGAGGTTAGCCAAAAACATTCAGTACTTC. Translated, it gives CASSRGQGARLAKNIQYF.